This T cell receptor beta chain was recorded in a study of T-cell reconstitution after alpha-beta-depleted transplantation in children. Study-level points and caveats: The high TCRbeta diversity at day 60 in some patients came from surviving recipient T cells and thymic progenitors. As was reported, about two months after transplant, alpha-beta T cells came from several hundred expanded graft clones. Hyperexpanded clones declined; after one year, newly produced T cells mostly supplied diversity.

TCRbeta library construction was performed incorporating unique molecular identifiers. TCRdb used MiXCR to reprocess the PCR reads, holding one entry per CDR3 protein. This sample carries 670,000 or so distinct CDR3 sequences, around 12% of them seen once, and the ten largest clones take 0.79%. This clonotype was detected ten times or more. No antigen is known for it. The receptor's source is a girl under 10 years old with congenital amegakaryocytic thrombocytopenia, due to receive a stem cell transplant. The source was PBMCs, collected before TCRalphabeta/CD19-depleted stem cell transplant.

CDR3 DNA sequence: TGTGCCAGCAGCAACCAGGACAGGGCATCGTGCGAGCAGTACTTC. Protein sequence: CASSNQDRASCEQYF. This chain links TRBV28 with TRBJ2-7; TRBD1 agrees at 8 bases. Germline CDR1 reads MDHEN; CDR2 reads SYDVKM. The V and J ends lost 6 bases and 6 bases, in that order; junction bases with no gene match: 13. The CDR3 length is 15 residues. The variable domain in full, completed from reference TRBV28 and TRBJ2-7, reads DVKVTQSSRYLVKRTGEKVFLECVQDMDHENMFWYRQDPGLGLRLIYFSYDVKMKEKGDIPEGYSVSREKKERFSLILESASTNQTSMYLCASSNQDRASCEQYFGPGTRLTVT.